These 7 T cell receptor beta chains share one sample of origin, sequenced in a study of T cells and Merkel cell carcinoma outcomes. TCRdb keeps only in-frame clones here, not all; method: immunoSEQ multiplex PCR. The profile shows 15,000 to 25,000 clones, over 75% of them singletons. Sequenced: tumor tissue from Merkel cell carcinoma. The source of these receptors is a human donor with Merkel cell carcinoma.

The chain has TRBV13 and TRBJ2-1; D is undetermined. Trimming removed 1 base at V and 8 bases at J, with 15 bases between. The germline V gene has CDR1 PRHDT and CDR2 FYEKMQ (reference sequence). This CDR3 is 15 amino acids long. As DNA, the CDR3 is TGTGCCAGCAGCTTAGAGGCTGAGGCCATACATGAGCAGTTCTTC. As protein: CASSLEAEAIHEQFF.

The CDR3 loop reads CASSEGISYEQYF. CDR3 nucleotide sequence: TGTGCCAGTAGTGAAGGGATATCCTACGAGCAGTACTTC. V gene TRBV19 combines with J gene TRBJ2-7; D not resolved. CDR3 length: 13 residues. CDR1 and CDR2 (germline): LNHDA, SQIVND (reference sequence). V dropped 5 bases and J dropped 1 base, with 9 bases sitting between them.

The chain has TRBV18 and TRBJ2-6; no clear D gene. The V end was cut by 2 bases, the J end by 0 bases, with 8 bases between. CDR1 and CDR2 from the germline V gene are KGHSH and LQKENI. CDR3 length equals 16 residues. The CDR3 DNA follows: TGTGCCAGCTCACCAGCGGCAGTCTCTGGGGCCAACGTCCTGACTTTC. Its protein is CASSPAAVSGANVLTF.

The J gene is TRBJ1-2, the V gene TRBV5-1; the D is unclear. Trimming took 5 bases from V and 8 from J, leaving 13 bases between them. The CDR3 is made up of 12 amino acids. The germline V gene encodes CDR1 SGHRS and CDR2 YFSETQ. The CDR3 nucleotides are TGCGCCAGCAGTCGTACCCGGTCCGGCTACACCTTC. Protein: CASSRTRSGYTF. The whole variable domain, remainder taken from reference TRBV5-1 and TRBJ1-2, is KAGVTQTPRYLIKTRGQQVTLSCSPISGHRSVSWYQQTPGQGLQFLFEYFSETQRNKGNFPGRFSGRQFSNSRSEMNVSTLELGDSALYLCASSRTRSGYTFGSGTRLTVV.

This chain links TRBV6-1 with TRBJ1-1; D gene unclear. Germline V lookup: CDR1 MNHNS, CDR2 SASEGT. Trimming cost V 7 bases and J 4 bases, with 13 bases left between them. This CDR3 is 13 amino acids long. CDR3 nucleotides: TGTGCCAGCAACGCCATTACTTCCACTGAAGCTTTCTTT. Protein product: CASNAITSTEAFF.

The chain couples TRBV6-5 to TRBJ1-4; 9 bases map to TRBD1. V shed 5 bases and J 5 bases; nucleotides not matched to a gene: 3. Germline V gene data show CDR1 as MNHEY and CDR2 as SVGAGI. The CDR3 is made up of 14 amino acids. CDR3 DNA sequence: TGTGCCAGCAGTCGGGGACAGGGAAATGAAAAACTGTTTTTT. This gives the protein CASSRGQGNEKLFF.

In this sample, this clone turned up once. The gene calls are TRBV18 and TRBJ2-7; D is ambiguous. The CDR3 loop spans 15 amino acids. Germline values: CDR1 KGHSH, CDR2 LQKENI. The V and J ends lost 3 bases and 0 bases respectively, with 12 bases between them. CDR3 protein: CASSPVAASSYEQYF. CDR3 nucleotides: TGTGCCAGCTCACCCGTGGCGGCGAGCTCCTACGAGCAGTACTTC.